This TCR beta chain was captured in a study of blood T cell repertoires in COVID-19. Overall study context: Collection of acute and convalescent COVID-19 samples took place in the United States, Italy and Spain.

As originally analysed: How many nucleated cells were present was estimated from reference gene primer amplification. Repertoires were generated with immunoSEQ multiplex PCR, while TCRdb's copy carries only in-frame clones and drops some. That table gives V, J and clone size, and the DNA gave D and trimming. The sample yields under 70,000 clones, about 87% seen once. V shed 6 bases and J 4 bases; nucleotides not matched to a gene: 6. The CDR3 has 15 amino acids. Germline V CDR1 and CDR2: ENHRY, SYGVKD. The gene calls are TRBV10-3 and TRBJ2-2; 9 bases fit TRBD2. This TCR was sampled from a woman aged 60-70 years with COVID-19, enrolled during active disease. Sequencing used peripheral blood. The CDR3 sequence is CAISGGAGGTGELFF. The CDR3 DNA is TGTGCCATCAGCGGGGGAGCGGGAGGCACCGGGGAGCTGTTTTTT.